Listed here is a single TCR beta chain. This sample was included in a study of identical twins. Carrying unique molecular identifiers, the cDNA also gained a universal primer site through template switching. MiXCR was run by TCRdb on the 5' RACE reads, yielding one entry per CDR3 protein. The data hold hundreds of thousands of distinct CDR3 sequences, with 9% to 15% observed a single time. Germline loops: CDR1 SEHNR, CDR2 FQNEAQ (reference sequence). The V end lost 6 bases, the J end lost 4 bases, and 13 bases lay between the germline ends. The CDR3 is 14 amino acids. The same sample was also studied in work on yellow fever vaccine responses in identical twins.

The origin of this receptor is a young woman in good health. Sample: CD8+ T cells sorted from blood. This sequence joins TRBV7-9 and TRBJ1-5; D ambiguous. CDR3 nucleotides: TGTGCCAGCAGTCCCCTGGGGAGTAATCAGCCCCAGCATTTT. Its protein is CASSPLGSNQPQHF. The complete variable domain, with remaining parts taken from reference TRBV7-9 and TRBJ1-5, reads DTGVSQNPRHKITKRGQNVTFRCDPISEHNRLYWYRQTLGQGPEFLTYFQNEAQLEKSRLLSDRFSAERPKGSFSTLEIQRTEQGDSAMYLCASSPLGSNQPQHFGDGTRLSIL.